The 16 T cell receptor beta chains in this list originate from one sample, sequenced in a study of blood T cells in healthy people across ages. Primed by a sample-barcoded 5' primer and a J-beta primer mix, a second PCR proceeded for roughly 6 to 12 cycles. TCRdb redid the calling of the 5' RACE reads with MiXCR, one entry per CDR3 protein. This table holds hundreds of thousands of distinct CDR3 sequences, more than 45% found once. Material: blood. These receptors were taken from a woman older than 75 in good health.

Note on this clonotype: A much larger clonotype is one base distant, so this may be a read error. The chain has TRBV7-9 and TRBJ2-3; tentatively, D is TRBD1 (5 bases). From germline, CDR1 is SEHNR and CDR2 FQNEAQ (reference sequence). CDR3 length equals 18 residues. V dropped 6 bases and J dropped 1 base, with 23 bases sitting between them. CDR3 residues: CASRPTVKRQVGTDTQYF. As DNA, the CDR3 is TGTGCCAGCAGGCCGACAGTTAAGCGCCAGGTTGGCACAGATACGCAGTATTTT.

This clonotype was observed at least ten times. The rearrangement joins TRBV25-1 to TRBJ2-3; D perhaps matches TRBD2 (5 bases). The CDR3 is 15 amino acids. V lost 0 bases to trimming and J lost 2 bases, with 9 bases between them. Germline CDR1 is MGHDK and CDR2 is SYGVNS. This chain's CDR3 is CASSEYERFTDTQYF. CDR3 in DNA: TGTGCCAGCAGTGAATATGAGCGGTTCACAGATACGCAGTATTTT.

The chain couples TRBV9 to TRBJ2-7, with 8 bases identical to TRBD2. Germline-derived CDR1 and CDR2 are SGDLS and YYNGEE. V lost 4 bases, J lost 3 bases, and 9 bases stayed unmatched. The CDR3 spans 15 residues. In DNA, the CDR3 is TGTGCCAGCAGCCCTCGGTTAGCGGGGTACTACGAGCAGTACTTC. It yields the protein CASSPRLAGYYEQYF. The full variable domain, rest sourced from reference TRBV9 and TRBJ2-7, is DSGVTQTPKHLITATGQRVTLRCSPRSGDLSVYWYQQSLDQGLQFLIQYYNGEERAKGNILERFSAQQFPDLHSELNLSSLELGDSALYFCASSPRLAGYYEQYFGPGTRLTVT.

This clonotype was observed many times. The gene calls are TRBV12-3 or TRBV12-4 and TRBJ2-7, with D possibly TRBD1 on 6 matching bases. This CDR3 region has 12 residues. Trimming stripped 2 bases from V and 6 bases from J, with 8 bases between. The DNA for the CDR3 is TGTGCCAGCAGTTTAACAGGGACCGAGCAGTACTTC. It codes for CASSLTGTEQYF.

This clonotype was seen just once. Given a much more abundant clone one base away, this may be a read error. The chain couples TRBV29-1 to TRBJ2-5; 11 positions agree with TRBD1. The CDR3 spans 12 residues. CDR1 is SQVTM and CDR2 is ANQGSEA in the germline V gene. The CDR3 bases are TGCGGCGTTGGACAGGGGGCCGAGACCCAGTACTTC. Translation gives CGVGQGAETQYF.

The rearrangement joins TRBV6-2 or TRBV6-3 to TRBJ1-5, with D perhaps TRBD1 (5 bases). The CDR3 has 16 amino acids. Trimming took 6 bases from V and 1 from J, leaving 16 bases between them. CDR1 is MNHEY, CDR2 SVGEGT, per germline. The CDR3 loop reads CASSPFTGLSNQPQHF. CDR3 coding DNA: TGTGCCAGCAGCCCGTTCACGGGGCTGAGCAATCAGCCCCAGCATTTT.

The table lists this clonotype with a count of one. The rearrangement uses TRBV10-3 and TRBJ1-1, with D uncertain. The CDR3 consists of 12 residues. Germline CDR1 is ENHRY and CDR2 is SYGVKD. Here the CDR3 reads CAIGRPNTEAFF. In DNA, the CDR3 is TGTGCTATTGGACGGCCGAACACTGAAGCTTTCTTT.

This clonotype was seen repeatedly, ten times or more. CDR3 in amino acids: CASSSGGPDNEQFF. CDR3 nucleotides: TGCGCCAGCAGCTCAGGCGGACCCGACAATGAGCAGTTCTTC. The chain combines TRBV5-1 with TRBJ2-1; D gene ambiguous. The CDR3 sequence is 14 residues long. Germline assignment: CDR1 SGHRS and CDR2 YFSETQ. The V and J ends lost 3 bases and 5 bases respectively, with 12 bases between them.

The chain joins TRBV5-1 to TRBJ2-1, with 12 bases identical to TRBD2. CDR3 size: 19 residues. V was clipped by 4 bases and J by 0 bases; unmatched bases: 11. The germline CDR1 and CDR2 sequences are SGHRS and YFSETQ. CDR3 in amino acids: CASSPRLAGAQSSYNEQFF. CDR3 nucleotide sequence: TGCGCCAGCAGCCCCAGACTAGCGGGGGCCCAGAGCTCCTACAATGAGCAGTTCTTC.

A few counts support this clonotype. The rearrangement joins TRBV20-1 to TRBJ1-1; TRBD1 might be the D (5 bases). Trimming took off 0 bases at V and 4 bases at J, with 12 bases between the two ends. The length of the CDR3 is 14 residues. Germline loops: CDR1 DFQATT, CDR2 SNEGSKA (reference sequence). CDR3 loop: CSARDLGEATEAFF. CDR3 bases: TGCAGTGCTAGAGATCTGGGGGAGGCCACTGAAGCTTTCTTT.

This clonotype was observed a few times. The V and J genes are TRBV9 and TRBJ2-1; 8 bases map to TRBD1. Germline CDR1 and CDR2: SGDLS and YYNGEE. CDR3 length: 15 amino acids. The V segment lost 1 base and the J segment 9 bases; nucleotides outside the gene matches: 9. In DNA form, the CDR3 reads TGTGCCAGCAGCGTATACGAACAGGGGGGAAGTGAGCAGTTCTTC. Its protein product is CASSVYEQGGSEQFF.

The CDR3 sequence: CASSFSGAYEQYF. CDR3 sequence (DNA): TGTGCCAGCAGCTTCTCAGGGGCCTACGAGCAGTACTTC. The gene calls are TRBV11-3 and TRBJ2-7, with D perhaps TRBD1 (6 bases). The germline gives CDR1 SGHNT, CDR2 YENEEA. Trimming shortened V by 3 bases and J by 2 bases, and 8 bases separated the two germline ends. The CDR3 runs 13 residues.

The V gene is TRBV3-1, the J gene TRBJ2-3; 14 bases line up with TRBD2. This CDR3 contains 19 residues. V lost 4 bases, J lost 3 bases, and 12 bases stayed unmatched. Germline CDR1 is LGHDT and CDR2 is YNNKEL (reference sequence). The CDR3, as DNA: TGTGCCAGCAGCCCCTCCCAGACTAGCGGGGGGGCACCTACAGATACGCAGTATTTT. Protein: CASSPSQTSGGAPTDTQYF.

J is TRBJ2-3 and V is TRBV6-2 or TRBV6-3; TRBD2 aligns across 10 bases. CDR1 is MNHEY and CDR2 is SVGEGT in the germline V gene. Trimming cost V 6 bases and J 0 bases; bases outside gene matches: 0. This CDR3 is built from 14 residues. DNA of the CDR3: TGTGCCAGCAGGACTAGCGGGAGCACAGATACGCAGTATTTT. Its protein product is CASRTSGSTDTQYF.

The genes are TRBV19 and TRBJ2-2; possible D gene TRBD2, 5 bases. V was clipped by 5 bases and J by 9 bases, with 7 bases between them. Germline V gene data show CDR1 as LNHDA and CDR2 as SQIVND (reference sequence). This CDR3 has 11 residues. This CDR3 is CASSRRRELFF. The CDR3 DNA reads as TGTGCCAGTAGTCGGAGGCGGGAGCTGTTTTTT.

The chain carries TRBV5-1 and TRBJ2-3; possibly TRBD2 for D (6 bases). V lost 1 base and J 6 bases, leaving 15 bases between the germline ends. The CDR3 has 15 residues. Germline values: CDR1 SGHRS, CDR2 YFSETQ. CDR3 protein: CASSLRSSAPDTQYF. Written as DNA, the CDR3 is TGCGCCAGCAGCTTGAGGTCTAGCGCCCCGGATACGCAGTATTTT.